What follows are 15 T cell receptor beta chains derived from one specimen sequenced in a study of blood T cell repertoires in COVID-19. The table came from immunoSEQ multiplex PCR; TCRdb's copy has only in-frame clones and leaves some out. Among some 130,000 clones listed, 86% were seen once. Sequencing was performed on peripheral blood. The receptors come from a woman aged 70 to 79 with COVID-19, enrolled during active disease.

The chain is built from TRBV5-5 and TRBJ2-7; D not certain. V lost 0 bases to trimming and J lost 1 base, with 5 bases between them. This CDR3 contains 13 residues. Germline CDR1 reads SGHKS; CDR2 reads YYEKEE (reference sequence). The CDR3 bases are TGTGCCAGCAGCTTGGTAGTGTCCTACGAGCAGTACTTC. Translating it yields CASSLVVSYEQYF.

In its sample, this clone was seen a few times. The rearrangement joins TRBV7-2 to TRBJ2-7; D might be TRBD1 (6 bases). The CDR3 sequence is 14 residues long. Trimming removed 3 bases at V and 6 bases at J, with 15 bases between. The germline V gene has CDR1 SGHTA and CDR2 FQGNSA. This chain's CDR3 is CASSFYLEGGEQYF. CDR3 sequence (DNA): TGTGCCAGCAGCTTCTACCTCGAAGGGGGCGAGCAGTACTTC.

The chain is built from TRBV28 and TRBJ2-7, with D unclear. The V gene lost 6 bases and the J gene lost 1 base, with 13 bases spanning the gap. Germline-derived CDR1 and CDR2 are MDHEN and SYDVKM. The CDR3 length is 14 residues. CDR3 nucleotide sequence: TGTGCCAGCAGCCCCCCGGGTGTGTCCTACGAGCAGTACTTC. Its translation: CASSPPGVSYEQYF.

The rearrangement joins TRBV25-1 to TRBJ1-4; D is possibly TRBD1 (5 bases). CDR1 is MGHDK and CDR2 is SYGVNS in the germline V gene. V lost 4 bases and J lost 2, with 8 bases in between. This CDR3 is built from 14 residues. The CDR3 protein is CASSVPGTNEKLFF. The CDR3 nucleotides read TGTGCCAGCAGTGTCCCAGGGACTAATGAAAAACTGTTTTTT.

The chain joins TRBV6-4 to TRBJ2-1; 9 nucleotides match TRBD2. Trimming cost V 4 bases and J 10 bases; bases outside gene matches: 5. From germline, CDR1 is MRHNA and CDR2 SNTAGT. This CDR3 spans 13 amino acids. The CDR3 bases are TGTGCCAGCAGTGTCGGACTAGCGAGAGAGCAGTTCTTC. Amino acid sequence: CASSVGLAREQFF.

In DNA, the CDR3 is TGTGCCAGCACCTCAACTACAGGGTCCGGTGAAAAACTGTTTTTT. It yields the protein CASTSTTGSGEKLFF. This chain joins TRBV25-1 and TRBJ1-4; D is perhaps TRBD1 (6 bases). This CDR3 is 15 amino acids long. V was clipped by 7 bases and J by 7 bases, with 19 bases between them. Germline assignment: CDR1 MGHDK and CDR2 SYGVNS.

The rearrangement joins TRBV1 to TRBJ1-2; TRBD1, the table's D call, lacks a check against the DNA. TRBV1 is a listed pseudogene. There are 16 residues in the CDR3. The CDR3, as DNA: TGCACCAGCAGCCAAAGATTGGGCAGTCACAACTATGGCTACACCTTC. Translated, it gives CTSSQRLGSHNYGYTF.

J is TRBJ1-2 and V is TRBV18, with 7 bases matching TRBD1. The CDR3 spans 15 residues. Germline CDR1 KGHSH, CDR2 LQKENI. V lost 4 bases, J lost 7 bases, and 12 bases stayed unmatched. The CDR3 nucleotides are TGTGCCAGCTCACGTGGTACAGGGGCCACCGCTGGCTACACCTTC. This sequence encodes CASSRGTGATAGYTF.

The V gene is TRBV18, the J gene TRBJ1-4, with 7 nucleotides matching TRBD1. J lost 1 base, V lost 3 bases, and 8 bases had no gene match. The CDR3 runs 17 residues. Germline values: CDR1 KGHSH, CDR2 LQKENI. In DNA, the CDR3 is TGTGCCAGCTCACCGACAGGGAATTTACGAACTAATGAAAAACTGTTTTTT. It specifies CASSPTGNLRTNEKLFF.

V usage is TRBV6-1 and J usage is TRBJ1-3; D is possibly TRBD1 (5 bases). V shed 4 bases and J shed 4 bases, with 17 bases lying between them. There are 16 residues in the CDR3. Germline assignment: CDR1 MNHNS and CDR2 SASEGT. In DNA form, the CDR3 reads TGTGCCAGCAGTGTAGAAGCTAGGGGTGCCGGAAACACCATATATTTT. Translated, it gives CASSVEARGAGNTIYF.

This clone showed up just a few times. This rearrangement joins TRBV4-1 to TRBJ1-1; unclear D gene. V gave up 6 bases and J gave up 1 base, with 15 bases separating them. Looked up from germline, CDR1 is MGHRA and CDR2 is YSYEKL. The CDR3 is made up of 15 amino acids. For the CDR3, the DNA is TGCGCCAGCAGGAGTCCGGGAGGGCGGAACACTGAAGCTTTCTTT. It yields the protein CASRSPGGRNTEAFF.

The table lists this clone with a count of one. The chain couples TRBV6-5 to TRBJ1-6, with D uncertain. The CDR3 covers 15 residues. The V gene lost 3 bases and the J gene lost 5 bases, with 11 bases spanning the gap. CDR1 MNHEY and CDR2 SVGAGI come from the germline V gene. This CDR3 reads CASSYSDTDNSPLHF. CDR3 coding DNA: TGTGCCAGCAGTTATTCTGACACGGATAATTCACCCCTCCACTTT.

The V call is TRBV4-2, the J call TRBJ2-7; 10 nucleotides agree with TRBD2. V gave up 8 bases and J gave up 3 bases; unmatched junction bases: 10. Germline CDR1 reads LGHNA; CDR2 reads YNFKEQ. The CDR3 is 15 amino acids. The CDR3 region is CASRISGGPNYEQYF. The CDR3 DNA reads TGTGCCAGCCGAATTAGCGGGGGGCCTAACTACGAGCAGTACTTC.

The V gene is TRBV3-1 (or the pseudogene TRBV3-2), the J gene TRBJ1-6; D is ambiguous. This CDR3 region has 14 residues. The ends were cut back, 3 bases at V and 7 bases at J, with 10 bases in the middle. Germline CDR1 and CDR2: LGHDT and YNNKEL (reference sequence). The chain's CDR3 is CASSQAQHNSPLHF. The CDR3 nucleotides read TGTGCCAGCAGCCAGGCACAACACAATTCACCCCTCCACTTT.

This clone occurred once. The chain couples TRBV6-2 or TRBV6-3 to TRBJ2-2; 8 nucleotides line up with TRBD1. Germline CDR1 reads MNHEY; CDR2 reads SVGEGT. The CDR3 is 16 residues long. J lost 0 bases, V lost 2 bases, and 2 bases had no gene match. CDR3 DNA: TGTGCCAGCAGTTACGGACAGGGAACGAACACCGGGGAGCTGTTTTTT. It specifies CASSYGQGTNTGELFF.